A selection of T cell receptor beta chains follows, all from one sample in a study of molecular identifiers for immune sequencing clone quantification. TCRdb called the PCR reads again in MiXCR, with one record for every CDR3 protein. Altogether 550,000 to 750,000 distinct CDR3 sequences are present, about 20% being singletons, with the ten largest covering 0.85%. Sequenced sample: naive CD8+ T cells from blood, with Jurkat cell RNA spiked in. Receptors originate from a human donor in good health. Some libraries in this study had Jurkat cell RNA spiked in. Both conserved end residues are part of each CDR3. The D gene is left open where the match is weak. Only part of the rows carry a size: once, few, many, or a class if the clone is expanded.

j_gene: TRBJ2-7
abundance: many
v_gene: TRBV20-1
d_gene: NA
CDR3nt: TGCAGTGCCAGACGCAGGACGTACTACGAGCAGTACTTC
CDR3aa: CSARRRTYYEQYF

j_gene: TRBJ2-1
abundance: NA
v_gene: TRBV7-2
d_gene: TRBD2
CDR3nt: TGTGCCAGCAGCTGGGGACTAGCGGGACGGAGCCCCTACAATGAGCAGTTCTTC
CDR3aa: CASSWGLAGRSPYNEQFF

j_gene: TRBJ2-3
abundance: many
v_gene: TRBV5-1
d_gene: NA
CDR3nt: TGCGCCAGCAACCCCGGGACGTCCATCTACCTGGGTGGCACAGATACGCAGTATTTT
CDR3aa: CASNPGTSIYLGGTDTQYF

j_gene: TRBJ2-1
abundance: few
v_gene: TRBV6-2/TRBV6-3
d_gene: NA
CDR3nt: TGTGCCAGCAGTGGACTGCCATATGAGCAGTTCTTC
CDR3aa: CASSGLPYEQFF

j_gene: TRBJ2-1
abundance: NA
v_gene: TRBV5-6
d_gene: NA
CDR3nt: TGTGCCAGCATCGACACCGGGAGTGACAATGAGCAGTTCTTC
CDR3aa: CASIDTGSDNEQFF

j_gene: TRBJ2-2
abundance: many
v_gene: TRBV6-5
d_gene: NA
CDR3nt: TGTGCCAGCAGTTACTTTCAGGGTGCCGGGGAGCTGTTTTTT
CDR3aa: CASSYFQGAGELFF

j_gene: TRBJ2-7
abundance: many
v_gene: TRBV7-2
d_gene: TRBD1
CDR3nt: TGTGCCAGCAGCCGATACGGGACAGCCTACACCTACGAGCAGTACTTC
CDR3aa: CASSRYGTAYTYEQYF

j_gene: TRBJ2-1
abundance: few
v_gene: TRBV19
d_gene: TRBD1
CDR3nt: TGTGCCAGTAGTATAGAATTATTCAGGGGGCACAATGAGCAGTTCTTC
CDR3aa: CASSIELFRGHNEQFF

j_gene: TRBJ2-5
abundance: many
v_gene: TRBV5-4
d_gene: TRBD2
CDR3nt: TGTGCCAGCAGCACCAAGCAGGGACTAGCGGGACAAGAGACCCAGTACTTC
CDR3aa: CASSTKQGLAGQETQYF

j_gene: TRBJ1-2
abundance: many
v_gene: TRBV13
d_gene: NA
CDR3nt: TGTGCCAGCAGCGCCCGACAGGCCAACTATGGCTACACCTTC
CDR3aa: CASSARQANYGYTF

j_gene: TRBJ2-2
abundance: many
v_gene: TRBV7-9
d_gene: TRBD2
CDR3nt: TGTGCCAGCACAGCGGGAGTTGCCGGGGAGCTGTTTTTT
CDR3aa: CASTAGVAGELFF

j_gene: TRBJ2-3
abundance: NA
v_gene: TRBV5-6
d_gene: NA
CDR3nt: TGTGCCAGCAGCTTGACCGACAGGCCAGATACGCAGTATTTT
CDR3aa: CASSLTDRPDTQYF